The present T cell receptor beta chain was sequenced within a study of CD8+CD57+ T cells in acquired aplastic anemia. In patients chosen for sequencing, flow cytometry had shown CD8+CD57+ cell expansion. There are 14 residues in the CDR3. Germline loops: CDR1 MGHDK, CDR2 SYGVNS. The V and J ends lost 1 base and 3 bases respectively, with 10 bases between them. Profiles of TCR beta VDJ and CDR3 were generated from a genomic DNA template. TCRdb fed the reads into MiXCR, producing one record per CDR3 protein. The profile shows approximately 470,000 distinct CDR3 sequences, around 30% of them singletons. This sequence joins TRBV25-1 and TRBJ2-7, with D hard to call. The sample was sorted CD4+, CD8+, or CD8+CD57+ T cells (not recorded which) from PBMCs. The receptor was derived from a human donor with aplastic anemia. For the CDR3, the DNA is TGTGCCAGCAGTGAATCCCAGTCGGGCTACGAGCAGTACTTC. This encodes CASSESQSGYEQYF.